The 10 T cell receptor beta chains given below trace back to one sample, sequenced in a study of T cell repertoires in cytomegalovirus infection. Antigen specificity for these receptors is unknown. TCRdb passed the reads through MiXCR, listing each CDR3 protein once. The sample shows a few hundred thousand distinct CDR3 sequences, roughly 43% of them seen only once. The starting material was cultured PBMCs, obtained from culture after CMV antigen stimulation. The receptors were sampled from a human donor in good health (CMV status not recorded). Some clones in this sample may be carry-over from other donors' samples.

This chain connects TRBV7-4 to TRBJ2-1; no clear D gene. V was clipped by 5 bases and J by 5 bases, with 7 bases between them. Germline V gene data show CDR1 as SGHVT and CDR2 as SQSDAQ. The length of the CDR3 is 12 residues. The CDR3, as DNA: TGTGCCAGCAGCGCCCAAGACAATGAGCAGTTCTTC. Translating it yields CASSAQDNEQFF.

The CDR3 sequence is CASSENHRAFVETQYF. CDR3 in DNA: TGTGCCAGCAGTGAAAACCACAGGGCTTTCGTAGAGACCCAGTACTTC. The rearrangement uses TRBV6-1 and TRBJ2-5; D possibly corresponds to TRBD1 (6 bases). Deletions cut 2 bases from V and 4 bases from J, with 17 bases between. The germline V gene encodes CDR1 MNHNS and CDR2 SASEGT. The CDR3 runs 16 residues.

CDR3 residues: CASSYSRPGQATDTQYF. For the CDR3, the DNA is TGTGCCAGCAGTTACTCGAGGCCGGGACAGGCAACAGATACGCAGTATTTT. J is TRBJ2-3 and V is TRBV6-2 or TRBV6-3, with 8 bases lining up with TRBD1. Trimming at V came to 0 bases and at J to 3 bases, leaving 8 bases not matched to a gene. This CDR3 region has 17 residues. Germline CDR1 and CDR2: MNHEY and SVGEGT.

V and J are TRBV7-8 and TRBJ2-2, with D uncertain. The CDR3 sequence is 12 residues long. With 8 bases removed from V and 8 bases from J, the gap between germline ends came to 12 bases. From germline, CDR1 is SGHVS and CDR2 FQNEAQ. In DNA form, the CDR3 reads TGTGCCAGCCTTCGGGCGAGGGGGGAGCTGTTTTTT. Residues: CASLRARGELFF. The full variable domain, with the rest looked up from reference TRBV7-8 and TRBJ2-2, is GAGVSQSPRYKVAKRGQDVALRCDPISGHVSLFWYQQALGQGPEFLTYFQNEAQLDKSGLPSDRFFAERPEGSVSTLKIQRTQQEDSAVYLCASLRARGELFFGEGSRLTVL.

The chain recombines TRBV7-8 with TRBJ2-1, with 7 bases matching TRBD2. The CDR3 sequence is 15 residues long. Germline V gives CDR1 SGHVS, CDR2 FQNEAQ. V lost 1 base, J lost 7 bases, and 7 bases stayed unmatched. CDR3 DNA: TGTGCCAGCAGCTTAGGAGTAGCGGGCATGAATGAGCAGTTCTTC. It encodes CASSLGVAGMNEQFF. Full variable domain (rest looked up from reference TRBV7-8 and TRBJ2-1): GAGVSQSPRYKVAKRGQDVALRCDPISGHVSLFWYQQALGQGPEFLTYFQNEAQLDKSGLPSDRFFAERPEGSVSTLKIQRTQQEDSAVYLCASSLGVAGMNEQFFGPGTRLTVL.

The V and J genes are TRBV12-3 or TRBV12-4 and TRBJ2-3, with 8 bases identical to TRBD2. This CDR3 spans 15 amino acids. V shed 4 bases, J shed 3 bases, and the junction held 6 bases outside the gene matches. The DNA of the CDR3 is TGTGCCAGCAGTTCGGGGGGGGCCGTGACAGATACGCAGTATTTT. This sequence encodes CASSSGGAVTDTQYF.

This clonotype has more than one count but fewer than ten. The chain is built from TRBV7-8 and TRBJ1-6, with D tentatively TRBD1 (6 bases). Germline loops: CDR1 SGHVS, CDR2 FQNEAQ. Trimming shortened V by 4 bases and J by 9 bases, and 10 bases separated the two germline ends. This CDR3 is 13 amino acids long. The CDR3 spells CASSSTTGSPLHF. The CDR3 region has the DNA TGTGCCAGCAGCTCAACGACAGGTTCACCCCTCCACTTT.

The genes are TRBV12-3 or TRBV12-4 and TRBJ2-7; tentative D call: TRBD2 (5 bases). V lost 7 bases and J 5 bases, leaving 15 bases between the germline ends. The CDR3 consists of 13 residues. The CDR3 loop reads CASTYGDGDEQYF. The CDR3 coding sequence is TGTGCCAGCACCTACGGGGATGGGGACGAGCAGTACTTC.

The chain couples TRBV7-2 to TRBJ2-3; D is possibly TRBD2 (7 bases). Deletions cut 1 base from V and 2 bases from J, with 16 bases between. Germline V gene lookup returns CDR1 SGHTA and CDR2 FQGNSA. The CDR3 runs to 17 residues. CDR3 loop: CASSLGGGAGTTDTQYF. The CDR3 DNA is TGTGCCAGCAGCTTAGGTGGGGGGGCAGGGACCACAGATACGCAGTATTTT.

V is TRBV12-3 or TRBV12-4 and J is TRBJ2-6; 9 nucleotides match TRBD2. Trimming at V came to 7 bases and at J to 1 base, leaving 26 bases not matched to a gene. The CDR3 has 23 residues. In DNA form, the CDR3 reads TGTGCCAGCACCGCCGGGGGCCTAGCGGGGCTCCTCAGGAAGGGGTCTGGGGCCAACGTCCTGACTTTC. Its translation: CASTAGGLAGLLRKGSGANVLTF.